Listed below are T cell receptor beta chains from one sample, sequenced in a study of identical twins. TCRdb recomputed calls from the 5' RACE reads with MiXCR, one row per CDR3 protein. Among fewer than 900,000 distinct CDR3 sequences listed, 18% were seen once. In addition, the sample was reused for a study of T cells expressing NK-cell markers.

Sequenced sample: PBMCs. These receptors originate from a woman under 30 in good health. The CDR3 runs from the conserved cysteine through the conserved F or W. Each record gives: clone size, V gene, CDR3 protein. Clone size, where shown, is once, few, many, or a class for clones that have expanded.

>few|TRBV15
CATSLTGGTEAFF
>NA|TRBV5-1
CASSFEGYGTDTQYF
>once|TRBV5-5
CASSLVRRGEQYF
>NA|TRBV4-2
CASSPSGLALPSYNEQFF
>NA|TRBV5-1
CASSDTVNEKLFF
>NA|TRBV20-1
CSARDGLAGYEQYF
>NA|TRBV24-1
CATSAFPRRGASTDTQYF
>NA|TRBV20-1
CSATLAGRPDTQYF
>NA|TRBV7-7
CASSLAPGPGETQYF
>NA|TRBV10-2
CASRSLAWNEQFF
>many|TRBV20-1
CSARAGTGTVYEQYF
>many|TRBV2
CASMDLRGVDTQYF
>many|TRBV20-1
CSAKEAFF
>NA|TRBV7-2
CASSSLAVRSYQETQYF
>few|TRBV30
CAYITEYEQYF
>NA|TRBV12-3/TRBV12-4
CASSPRLSPYEQYF
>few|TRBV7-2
CASSPRLRSYEQYF
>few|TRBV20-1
CSAMSGYNEQFF
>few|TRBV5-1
CASSPWAQETQYF
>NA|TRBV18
CASSQRQGQLNEQFF
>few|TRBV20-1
CSAREALIGYEQYF
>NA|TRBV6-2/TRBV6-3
CASNSLETQYF